This T cell receptor beta chain was recovered during a study of regulatory T cells in long-lasting Graves disease. Arm-PCR of CDR3 regions and iRepertoire HTBI primers were used to build TCR beta libraries. TCRdb re-analysed the multiplex PCR reads in MiXCR, keeping a single row per CDR3 protein. The repertoire includes about 400,000 distinct CDR3 sequences, about 20% of them detected once, and roughly 20% sits in the top ten. This clonotype was recorded at least ten times. The antigen remains unidentified. The CDR3 is made up of 14 amino acids. V was trimmed by 8 bases and J by 2 bases, leaving 12 bases between them. The germline CDR1 and CDR2 sequences are ENHRY and SYGVKD. As to time point: persistent/refractory GD, antithyroid drugs over 5 years with positive TRAb. PBMCs provided the RNA from which the TCR library was made. Study findings and constraints: TRBV28, TRBJ1-2 and TRBJ2-5 emerged as the favored segments in persistent disease. Accuracy may have been reduced by the small sample size.

V gene TRBV10-3 combines with J gene TRBJ2-2, with D tentatively TRBD1 (6 bases). The TCR was taken from a female donor with Graves disease. This specimen consisted of peripheral blood mononuclear cells (PBMCs), obtained when the disease was refractory, from a patient treated with antithyroid drugs. The CDR3 DNA reads TGTGCCATCTCGTCCAGGGGCAACACCGGGGAGCTGTTTTTT. It is translated as CAISSRGNTGELFF.